This T cell receptor (beta chain) comes out of a study of molecular identifiers for immune sequencing clone quantification. General study results and limits: Barcode-sharing identical TCR molecules could underestimate highly expanded clone sizes.

CDR3 length equals 13 residues. V was clipped by 3 bases and J by 7 bases, with 11 bases between them. Germline V CDR1 and CDR2: MGHDK, SYGVNS. This clonotype was detected many times. Its antigen is unknown. It was from 20,000 to 1,000,000 sorted cells, with 10%, 30% or 50% RNA, that naive CD8 libraries came. Using a CD8+CD4-CCR7+CD45RA+ phenotype, naive CD8 T cells were sorted. Previously described methods and listed TCR primers produced bulk TCR libraries. Each CDR3 protein gets one entry after TCRdb re-called the PCR reads with MiXCR. The sample holds about 630,000 distinct CDR3 sequences, roughly 25% seen once.

The chain employs TRBV25-1 and TRBJ2-3; D is ambiguous. The sample consisted of naive CD8+ T cells from blood, with Jurkat cell RNA spiked in. Subset in this sample: FACS-sorted CD8+CD4-CCR7+CD45RA+ naive T cells. The sequence was obtained from a human donor in good health. Some libraries in this study had Jurkat cell RNA spiked in. The CDR3 nucleotides are TGTGCCAGCAGTGACACCGGAACGTATACGCAGTATTTT. As protein: CASSDTGTYTQYF.